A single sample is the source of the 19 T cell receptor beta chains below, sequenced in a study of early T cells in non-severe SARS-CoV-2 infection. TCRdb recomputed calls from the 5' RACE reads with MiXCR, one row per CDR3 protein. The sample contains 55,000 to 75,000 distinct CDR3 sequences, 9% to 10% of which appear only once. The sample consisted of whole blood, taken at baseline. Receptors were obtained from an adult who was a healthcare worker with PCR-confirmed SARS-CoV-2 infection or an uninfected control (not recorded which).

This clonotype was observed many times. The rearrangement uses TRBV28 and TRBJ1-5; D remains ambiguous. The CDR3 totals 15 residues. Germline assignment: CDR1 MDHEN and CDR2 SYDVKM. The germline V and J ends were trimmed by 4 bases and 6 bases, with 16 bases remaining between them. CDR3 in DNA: TGTGCCAGCAGTTACGACGCGGAGGTGGGTCAGCCCCAGCATTTT. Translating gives CASSYDAEVGQPQHF.

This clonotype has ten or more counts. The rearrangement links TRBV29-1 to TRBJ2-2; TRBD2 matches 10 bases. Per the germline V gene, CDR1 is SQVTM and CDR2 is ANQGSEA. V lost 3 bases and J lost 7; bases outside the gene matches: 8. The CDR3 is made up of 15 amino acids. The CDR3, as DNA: TGCAGCGTTGACGGGCTAGCGGGAGAATACGGGGAGCTGTTTTTT. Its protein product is CSVDGLAGEYGELFF.

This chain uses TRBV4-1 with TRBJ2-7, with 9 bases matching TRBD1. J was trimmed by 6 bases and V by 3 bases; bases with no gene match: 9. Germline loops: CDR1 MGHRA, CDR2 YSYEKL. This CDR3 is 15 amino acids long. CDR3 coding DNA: TGCGCCAGCAGCCAGGGGACAGGGTCTCAGCGCGAGCAGTACTTC. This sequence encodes CASSQGTGSQREQYF.

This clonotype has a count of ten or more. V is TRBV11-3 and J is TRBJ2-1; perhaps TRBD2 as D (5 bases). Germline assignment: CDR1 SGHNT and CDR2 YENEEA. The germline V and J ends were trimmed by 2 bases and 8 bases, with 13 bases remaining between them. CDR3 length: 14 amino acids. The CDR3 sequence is CASSLLDSGDEQFF. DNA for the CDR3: TGTGCCAGCAGCTTATTAGACTCCGGGGATGAGCAGTTCTTC. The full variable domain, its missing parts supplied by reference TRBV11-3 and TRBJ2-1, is EAGVVQSPRYKIIEKKQPVAFWCNPISGHNTLYWYLQNLGQGPELLIRYENEEAVDDSQLPKDRFSAERLKGVDSTLKIQPAELGDSAVYLCASSLLDSGDEQFFGPGTRLTVL.

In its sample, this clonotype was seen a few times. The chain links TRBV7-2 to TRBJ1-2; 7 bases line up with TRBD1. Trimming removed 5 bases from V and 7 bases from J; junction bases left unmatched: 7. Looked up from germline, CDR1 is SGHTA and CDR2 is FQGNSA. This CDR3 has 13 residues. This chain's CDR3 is CASSLDTGVGYTF. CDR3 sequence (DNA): TGTGCCAGCAGCCTTGATACAGGGGTTGGCTACACCTTC.

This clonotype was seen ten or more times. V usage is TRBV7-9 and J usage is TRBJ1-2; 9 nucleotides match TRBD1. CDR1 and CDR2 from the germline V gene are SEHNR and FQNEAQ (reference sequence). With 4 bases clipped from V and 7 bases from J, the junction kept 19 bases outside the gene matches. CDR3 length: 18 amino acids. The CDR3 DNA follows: TGTGCCAGCAGCTCCCTTTCCGGGACAGGGAGGGGAAAGCGTGGCTACACCTTC. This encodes CASSSLSGTGRGKRGYTF. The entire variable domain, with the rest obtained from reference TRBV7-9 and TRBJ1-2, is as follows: DTGVSQNPRHKITKRGQNVTFRCDPISEHNRLYWYRQTLGQGPEFLTYFQNEAQLEKSRLLSDRFSAERPKGSFSTLEIQRTEQGDSAMYLCASSSLSGTGRGKRGYTFGSGTRLTVV.

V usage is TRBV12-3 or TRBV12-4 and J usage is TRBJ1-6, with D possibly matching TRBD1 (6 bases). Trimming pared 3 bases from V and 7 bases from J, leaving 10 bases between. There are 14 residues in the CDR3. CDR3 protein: CASSLDSRNSPLHF. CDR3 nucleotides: TGTGCCAGCAGTTTGGACAGTAGGAATTCACCCCTCCACTTT.

The CDR3 sequence is CASSFRTGPNTEAFF. The CDR3 coding sequence is TGTGCCAGCAGTTTTAGGACAGGTCCGAACACTGAAGCTTTCTTT. The chain has TRBV12-3 or TRBV12-4 and TRBJ1-1; 7 nucleotides align to TRBD1. This CDR3 has 15 amino acids. V trimming: 3 bases; J trimming: 1 base; junction bases outside the gene matches: 5.

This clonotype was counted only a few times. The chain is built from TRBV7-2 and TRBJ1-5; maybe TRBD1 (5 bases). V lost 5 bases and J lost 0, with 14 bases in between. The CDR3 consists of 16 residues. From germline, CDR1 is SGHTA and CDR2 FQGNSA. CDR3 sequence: CASSPRGGYSNQPQHF. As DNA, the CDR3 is TGTGCCAGCAGCCCCCGGGGCGGTTATAGCAATCAGCCCCAGCATTTT.

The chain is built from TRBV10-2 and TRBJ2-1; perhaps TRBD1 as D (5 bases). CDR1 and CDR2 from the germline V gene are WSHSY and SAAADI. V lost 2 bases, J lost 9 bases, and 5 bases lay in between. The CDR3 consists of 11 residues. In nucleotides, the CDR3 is TGCGCCAGCAGTGAGGGGGCTGAGCAGTTCTTC. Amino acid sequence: CASSEGAEQFF.

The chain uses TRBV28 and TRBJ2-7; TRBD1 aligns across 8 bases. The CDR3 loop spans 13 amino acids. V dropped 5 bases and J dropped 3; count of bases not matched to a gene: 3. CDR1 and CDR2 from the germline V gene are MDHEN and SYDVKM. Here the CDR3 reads CASSNGQGYEQYF. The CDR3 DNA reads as TGTGCCAGCAGTAACGGACAGGGCTACGAGCAGTACTTC.

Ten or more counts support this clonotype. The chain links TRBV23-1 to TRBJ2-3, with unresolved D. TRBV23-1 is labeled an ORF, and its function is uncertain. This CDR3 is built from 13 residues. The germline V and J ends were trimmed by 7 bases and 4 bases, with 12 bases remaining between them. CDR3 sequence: CASTLIDADTQYF. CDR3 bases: TGCGCCAGCACCCTAATCGATGCAGATACGCAGTATTTT.

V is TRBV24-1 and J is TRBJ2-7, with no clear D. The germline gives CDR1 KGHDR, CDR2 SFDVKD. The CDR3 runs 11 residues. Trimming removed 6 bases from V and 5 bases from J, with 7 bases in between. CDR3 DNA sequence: TGTGCCACCAGTATGACAAACGAGCAGTACTTC. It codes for CATSMTNEQYF.

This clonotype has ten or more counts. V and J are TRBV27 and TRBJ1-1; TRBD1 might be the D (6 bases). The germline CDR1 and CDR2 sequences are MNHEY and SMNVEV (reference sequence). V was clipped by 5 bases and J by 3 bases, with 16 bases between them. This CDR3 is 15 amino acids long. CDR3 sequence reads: CASSTTGPVDTEAFF. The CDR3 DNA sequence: TGTGCCAGCAGTACCACAGGGCCCGTCGACACTGAAGCTTTCTTT.

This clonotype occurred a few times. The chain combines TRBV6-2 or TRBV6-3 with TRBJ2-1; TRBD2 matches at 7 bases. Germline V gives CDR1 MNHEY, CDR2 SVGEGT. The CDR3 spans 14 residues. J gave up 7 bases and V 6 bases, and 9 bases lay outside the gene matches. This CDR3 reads CASRREGGNNEQFF. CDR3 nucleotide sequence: TGTGCCAGCAGAAGGGAGGGAGGTAATAATGAGCAGTTCTTC.

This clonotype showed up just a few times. The CDR3 DNA sequence: TGTGCCACCCACACGGGGCAGGGGGTGTCGACCGGGGAGCTGTTTTTT. Its protein product is CATHTGQGVSTGELFF. This chain connects TRBV6-1 to TRBJ2-2; 7 bases align to TRBD1. In germline, CDR1 is MNHNS, CDR2 SASEGT. Losses at the gene ends were 10 bases for V and 5 bases for J; bases not matched to a gene: 16. The CDR3 runs to 16 residues.

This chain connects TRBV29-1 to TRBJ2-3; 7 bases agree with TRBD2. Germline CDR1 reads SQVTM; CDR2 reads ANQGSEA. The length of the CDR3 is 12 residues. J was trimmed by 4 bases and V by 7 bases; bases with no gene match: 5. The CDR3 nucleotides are TGCAGCGGGACTAGTTCGGCAGATACGCAGTATTTT. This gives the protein CSGTSSADTQYF.

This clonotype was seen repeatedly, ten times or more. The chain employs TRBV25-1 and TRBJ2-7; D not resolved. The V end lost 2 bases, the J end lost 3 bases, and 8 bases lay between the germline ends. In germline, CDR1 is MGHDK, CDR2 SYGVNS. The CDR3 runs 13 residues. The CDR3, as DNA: TGTGCCAGCAGTGAACCTGCGATCTACGAGCAGTACTTC. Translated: CASSEPAIYEQYF.

The CDR3 nucleotides are TGCGCCAGCAGCCGTCAGCGGGATACGCTTTACGAGCAGTACTTC. Residues: CASSRQRDTLYEQYF. The chain links TRBV4-3 to TRBJ2-7, with 7 bases fitting TRBD2. CDR1 is LGHNA and CDR2 is YSLEER in the germline V gene. With 4 bases clipped from V and 4 bases from J, the junction kept 10 bases outside the gene matches. CDR3 length equals 15 residues.